The T cell receptor (beta chain) under discussion was sequenced for a study of beta chain features in type 1 diabetes. Overall study results and limits: A definitive answer on HLA type influencing TCRB rearrangement was not reached here. Short templates might get an advantage during PCR, and this would be equal in patients and controls. TCRB CDR3s were moderately but significantly shorter in Type 1 diabetes patients in all four CD4+ subsets.

A word on this clone: What it recognizes is unknown.

Every bit of the isolated RNA underwent reverse transcription, so sequencing read expressed TCRB transcripts. Measured with immunoSEQ multiplex PCR; TCRdb has only the in-frame clones, and not every one. The table includes about 160,000 clones, approximately 8.1% detected once. Trimming cost V 4 bases and J 0 bases, with 8 bases left between them. CDR3 length: 14 amino acids. The germline V gene encodes CDR1 SGDLS and CDR2 YYNGEE. The chain is built from TRBV9 and TRBJ1-3; D gene ambiguous. Sequenced input: central memory CD4+ T cells from blood. The TCR originated in a woman aged 40 to 50 with type 1 diabetes. CDR3 sequence (DNA): TGTGCCAGCAGCCCGACTGACTCTGGAAACACCATATATTTT. Translation gives CASSPTDSGNTIYF. Combining the CDR3 with reference TRBV9 and TRBJ1-3 gives the whole variable domain DSGVTQTPKHLITATGQRVTLRCSPRSGDLSVYWYQQSLDQGLQFLIQYYNGEERAKGNILERFSAQQFPDLHSELNLSSLELGDSALYFCASSPTDSGNTIYFGEGSWLTVV.